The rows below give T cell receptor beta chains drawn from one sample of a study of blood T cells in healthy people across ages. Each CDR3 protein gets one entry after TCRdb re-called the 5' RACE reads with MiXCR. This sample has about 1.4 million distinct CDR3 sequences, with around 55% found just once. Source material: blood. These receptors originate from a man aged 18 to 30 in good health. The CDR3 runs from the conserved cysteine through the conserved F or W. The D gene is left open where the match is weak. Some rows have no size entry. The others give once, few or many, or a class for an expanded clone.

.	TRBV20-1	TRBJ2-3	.	CSASWESIDTQYF	TGCAGTGCTAGTTGGGAGTCGATAGATACGCAGTATTTT
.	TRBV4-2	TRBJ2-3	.	CASSQVGPGGVGTDTQYF	TGTGCCAGCAGCCAAGTCGGTCCCGGAGGCGTGGGCACAGATACGCAGTATTTT
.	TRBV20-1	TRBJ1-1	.	CSARDAANTEAFF	TGCAGTGCTAGAGATGCAGCGAACACTGAAGCTTTCTTT
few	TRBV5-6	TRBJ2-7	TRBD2	CASTGTSGKGSYEQYF	TGTGCCAGTACCGGGACTAGCGGGAAGGGGTCCTACGAGCAGTACTTC
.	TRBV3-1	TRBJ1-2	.	CASSQDTTLPDYGYTF	TGTGCCAGCAGCCAAGATACTACCTTACCGGACTATGGCTACACCTTC
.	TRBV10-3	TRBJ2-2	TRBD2	CAISESGGSNTGELFF	TGTGCCATCAGTGAGTCGGGGGGGTCGAACACCGGGGAGCTGTTTTTT
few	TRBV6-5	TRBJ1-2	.	CASSPDRYGYTF	TGTGCCAGCAGTCCGGACCGCTATGGCTACACCTTC
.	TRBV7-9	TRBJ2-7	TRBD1	CASTQGANYEQYF	TGTGCCAGTACCCAGGGGGCAAACTACGAGCAGTACTTC
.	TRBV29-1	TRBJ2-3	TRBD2	CSVDRSGGFSDTQYF	TGCAGCGTTGATAGGTCGGGAGGATTCTCAGATACGCAGTATTTT
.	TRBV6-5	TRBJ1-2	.	CASSDGRLSGYTF	TGTGCCAGCAGTGACGGCAGGTTGAGCGGCTACACCTTC
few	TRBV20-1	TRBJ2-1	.	CSAPIRGYNEQFF	TGCAGTGCCCCCATACGGGGTTACAATGAGCAGTTCTTC
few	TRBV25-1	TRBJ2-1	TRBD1	CASSVGQGAGEQFF	TGTGCCAGCAGTGTTGGACAGGGAGCGGGTGAGCAGTTCTTC
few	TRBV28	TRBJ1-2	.	CASSFGPYGYTF	TGTGCCAGCAGTTTTGGCCCCTATGGCTACACCTTC
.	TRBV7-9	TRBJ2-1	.	CASSFRAASDNEQFF	TGTGCCAGCAGTTTCCGGGCCGCGTCGGACAATGAGCAGTTCTTC
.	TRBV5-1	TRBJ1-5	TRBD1	CASSLGGQGHQPQHF	TGCGCCAGCAGCTTGGGGGGACAGGGACATCAGCCCCAGCATTTT
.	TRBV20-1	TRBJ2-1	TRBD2	CSGGGGGGGFYNEQFF	TGCAGTGGTGGAGGAGGCGGGGGAGGGTTCTACAATGAGCAGTTCTTC
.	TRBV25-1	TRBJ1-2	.	CASRGRGPSGYTF	TGTGCCAGCAGGGGACGGGGGCCCTCCGGCTACACCTTC
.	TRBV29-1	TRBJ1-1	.	CSVVSSRGLPEAFF	TGCAGCGTTGTCTCCAGTCGGGGCCTCCCTGAAGCTTTCTTT
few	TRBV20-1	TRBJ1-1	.	CSARTQGNTEAFF	TGCAGTGCGCGTACTCAGGGGAACACTGAAGCTTTCTTT